The 31 T cell receptor beta chains in this list originate from one sample, sequenced in a study of blood T cells in healthy people across ages. Primers used in a second PCR of roughly 6 to 11 cycles were a sample-barcoded 5' primer and a J-beta primer mix. TCRdb re-analysed the 5' RACE reads in MiXCR, keeping a single row per CDR3 protein. Of hundreds of thousands of distinct CDR3 sequences listed, roughly 45% are singletons. The specimen was blood. The receptors shown here come from a woman between 55 and 75 years old in good health.

V and J are TRBV6-5 and TRBJ1-2; 8 bases fit TRBD1. Germline lookup yields CDR1 MNHEY and CDR2 SVGAGI. CDR3 length equals 16 residues. After removal of 6 bases from V and 6 bases from J, the junction contained 15 bases not matched to a gene. The CDR3 nucleotides are TGTGCCAGCAGGTCGACAGGGGCCCTCGTCGGGAATGGCTACACCTTC. Translated, it gives CASRSTGALVGNGYTF.

V is TRBV4-3 and J is TRBJ2-5; no clear D. Germline V gives CDR1 LGHNA, CDR2 YSLEER. The CDR3 spans 13 residues. V was trimmed by 0 bases and J by 13 bases, leaving 15 bases between them. The CDR3 here is CASSQDRSTGRYF. As DNA, the CDR3 is TGCGCCAGCAGCCAAGATCGATCGACTGGTCGGTACTTC.

Turning to this clonotype: A much bigger clone sits one base away, suggesting this may be a read error. The rearrangement uses TRBV12-3 or TRBV12-4 and TRBJ2-1; D gene ambiguous. The CDR3 spans 13 residues. The ends were cut back, 5 bases at V and 6 bases at J, with 11 bases in the middle. The CDR3 sequence is CASSVDRFNEQFF. CDR3 sequence (DNA): TGTGCCAGCAGTGTAGACCGTTTCAATGAGCAGTTCTTC.

The rearrangement uses TRBV3-1 and TRBJ2-5, with a tentative D call TRBD1 (6 bases). This CDR3 region has 14 residues. The germline V and J ends were trimmed by 1 base and 4 bases, with 10 bases remaining between them. The germline V gene has CDR1 LGHDT and CDR2 YNNKEL (reference sequence). The CDR3 sequence is CASSQAQGVETQYF. As DNA, the CDR3 is TGTGCCAGCAGCCAAGCACAGGGAGTAGAGACCCAGTACTTC.

This clonotype was recorded once. The V gene is TRBV24-1, the J gene TRBJ2-4, with a possible D match to TRBD2 (5 bases). The DNA end is more similar to TRBJ2-5, so the J call may be wrong. CDR3 length: 13 residues. The germline gives CDR1 KGHDR, CDR2 SFDVKD. Written as DNA, the CDR3 is TGTGCCACCAGTGATTCGGGAAGGGAGACCCAGTACTTC. Translated: CATSDSGRETQYF.

This clonotype was counted a few times. The CDR3 DNA reads TGTGCCAGCAGCTTAGTGTTAGCGGGGGGCCACCGGAGACAAGAGACCCAGTACTTC. Translated: CASSLVLAGGHRRQETQYF. The genes are TRBV11-2 and TRBJ2-5, with 10 bases aligning to TRBD2. The CDR3 runs to 19 residues. The V gene's germline CDR1 is SGHAT and CDR2 FQNNGV. V lost 1 base, J lost 2 bases, and 13 bases stayed unmatched.

The gene calls are TRBV9 and TRBJ2-1; TRBD2 agrees at 13 bases. Trimming took 3 bases from V and 8 from J; bases not matched to a gene: 5. CDR1 and CDR2 (germline): SGDLS, YYNGEE. The CDR3 loop spans 15 amino acids. CDR3 in amino acids: CASSDRTSGRDEQFF. CDR3 nucleotides: TGTGCCAGCAGCGATAGAACTAGCGGGAGGGATGAGCAGTTCTTC. The variable domain in full, with the rest retrieved from reference TRBV9 and TRBJ2-1, is DSGVTQTPKHLITATGQRVTLRCSPRSGDLSVYWYQQSLDQGLQFLIQYYNGEERAKGNILERFSAQQFPDLHSELNLSSLELGDSALYFCASSDRTSGRDEQFFGPGTRLTVL.

This clonotype was observed a few times. The chain has TRBV3-1 and TRBJ2-1, with TRBD2 matching 7 bases. The ends lost 3 bases at V and 10 bases at J; junction bases unmatched: 3. Germline assignment: CDR1 LGHDT and CDR2 YNNKEL (reference sequence). This CDR3 has 12 amino acids. CDR3 residues: CASSHFSGEQFF. For the CDR3, the DNA is TGTGCCAGCAGCCATTTTAGCGGGGAGCAGTTCTTC.

This clonotype came up a few times. The chain joins TRBV20-1 to TRBJ2-1, with 10 nucleotides matching TRBD2. CDR3 length equals 14 residues. Germline CDR1 and CDR2: DFQATT and SNEGSKA (reference sequence). V lost 3 bases and J lost 9; bases outside the gene matches: 8. The CDR3 DNA reads TGCAGTGCTAGTTATCTAGCGGGAGAGGTTGAGCAGTTCTTC. Its protein is CSASYLAGEVEQFF.

This clonotype has only a few counts. The rearrangement uses TRBV7-8 and TRBJ1-5; tentative D call: TRBD1 (5 bases). V was shortened by 5 bases and J by 2 bases, with 16 bases between the two germline ends. This CDR3 has 16 residues. Germline loops: CDR1 SGHVS, CDR2 FQNEAQ. The CDR3 spells CASSPGGRVGNQPQHF. CDR3 DNA sequence: TGTGCCAGCAGCCCTGGAGGCAGGGTTGGCAATCAGCCCCAGCATTTT.

This clonotype occurred once. The CDR3 nucleotides are TGCAGCGTTGAAGACCTACAGGGAATCTCCTACGAGCAGTACTTC. As protein: CSVEDLQGISYEQYF. The chain employs TRBV29-1 and TRBJ2-7, with a possible D match to TRBD1 (6 bases). CDR1 SQVTM and CDR2 ANQGSEA come from the germline V gene. Trimming stripped 0 bases from V and 0 bases from J, with 12 bases between. This CDR3 has 15 amino acids.

In this sample, this clonotype turned up once. This may be a read error, as it is one base from a much larger clone. The V call is TRBV29-1, the J call TRBJ2-5; 12 nucleotides line up with TRBD2. CDR3 length equals 13 residues. With 7 bases clipped from V and 11 bases from J, the junction kept 11 bases outside the gene matches. Per the germline V gene, CDR1 is SQVTM and CDR2 is ANQGSEA. In DNA, the CDR3 is TGCAGCGGAAGACTAGCGGGAGTGAATGAGCAGTACTTC. As protein: CSGRLAGVNEQYF.

The rearrangement links TRBV7-9 to TRBJ2-1, with a possible D match to TRBD1 (5 bases). This CDR3 has 13 amino acids. Trimming removed 5 bases from V and 4 bases from J, with 9 bases in between. Germline CDR1 SEHNR, CDR2 FQNEAQ (reference sequence). CDR3 DNA sequence: TGTGCCAGCAGCCTGAGACAGTACAATGAGCAGTTCTTC. It specifies CASSLRQYNEQFF. Together with reference TRBV7-9 and TRBJ2-1, the CDR3 gives the full variable domain: DTGVSQNPRHKITKRGQNVTFRCDPISEHNRLYWYRQTLGQGPEFLTYFQNEAQLEKSRLLSDRFSAERPKGSFSTLEIQRTEQGDSAMYLCASSLRQYNEQFFGPGTRLTVL.

This clonotype was detected only once. One end of the junction does not line up with germline, which may come from a read error. The chain recombines TRBV10-1 with TRBJ2-3; possibly TRBD2 for D (6 bases). CDR1 is WNHNN and CDR2 is SYGVQD in the germline V gene (reference sequence). The CDR3 has 14 residues. CDR3 coding DNA: TGCGCCAGCAGCCGCGGGACGCCGACAGATGCGCAGTATTTT. Protein product: CASSRGTPTDAQYF.

This chain connects TRBV2 to TRBJ1-4; tentative D call: TRBD1 (6 bases). V lost 6 bases, J lost 3 bases, and 14 bases lay in between. Germline CDR1 reads SNHLY; CDR2 reads FYNNEI. The CDR3 covers 15 residues. CDR3 bases: TGTGCCAGCAGGGACAGCCTGTTCTCTAATGAAAAACTGTTTTTT. Translation: CASRDSLFSNEKLFF.

The chain is built from TRBV2 and TRBJ2-3; TRBD1 agrees at 9 bases. Trimming cost V 6 bases and J 3 bases; bases outside gene matches: 4. The CDR3 loop spans 14 amino acids. CDR1 SNHLY and CDR2 FYNNEI come from the germline V gene. This CDR3 reads CASSEDRGTDTQYF. CDR3 nucleotides: TGTGCCAGCAGCGAGGACAGGGGTACAGATACGCAGTATTTT.

The chain carries TRBV12-3 or TRBV12-4 and TRBJ2-1; 10 bases agree with TRBD2. With V trimmed by 3 bases and J by 6 bases, 8 bases remained unmatched. The length of the CDR3 is 16 residues. The DNA for the CDR3 is TGTGCCAGCAGTTTCACGTCAGCGGGAGGGCCCAATGAGCAGTTCTTC. It is translated as CASSFTSAGGPNEQFF.

The J gene is TRBJ1-2, the V gene TRBV4-1; TRBD1 is a possible D gene (6 bases). The CDR3 is 14 amino acids. V was trimmed by 0 bases and J by 8 bases, leaving 13 bases between them. CDR1 and CDR2 (germline): MGHRA, YSYEKL. The CDR3 nucleotides read TGCGCCAGCAGCCAAGAAGGGGGATGGCGGGGCTACACCTTC. Translated, it gives CASSQEGGWRGYTF.

This clonotype turned up a few times. V and J are TRBV7-2 and TRBJ2-5; 7 bases agree with TRBD1. TRBJ2-7 matches the DNA end more closely, so the J call is doubtful. The CDR3 is 15 residues long. The germline V gene encodes CDR1 SGHTA and CDR2 FQGNSA. Here the CDR3 DNA reads TGTGCCAGCAGCTTAGCAACGGGACAGACCTACGAGCAGTACTTC. Protein product: CASSLATGQTYEQYF.

The V call is TRBV12-3 or TRBV12-4, the J call TRBJ2-5; D could derive from TRBD1 or TRBD2 (5 bases each). V dropped 3 bases and J dropped 11 bases, with 13 bases sitting between them. This CDR3 is 12 amino acids long. The CDR3 loop reads CASSFPGAGQYF. DNA of the CDR3: TGTGCCAGCAGTTTCCCCGGGGCCGGGCAGTACTTC.

The chain carries TRBV20-1 and TRBJ2-7; 8 nucleotides match TRBD1. V gave up 5 bases and J gave up 0 bases; unmatched junction bases: 3. The length of the CDR3 is 13 residues. Looked up from germline, CDR1 is DFQATT and CDR2 is SNEGSKA (reference sequence). The CDR3 region is CSAPDRASYEQYF. The CDR3 nucleotides read TGCAGTGCTCCGGACAGGGCCTCCTACGAGCAGTACTTC.

This chain connects TRBV7-2 to TRBJ2-3; 8 nucleotides match TRBD2. V gave up 0 bases and J gave up 5 bases; unmatched junction bases: 7. Germline CDR1 is SGHTA and CDR2 is FQGNSA. The CDR3 is 16 residues long. CDR3 loop: CASSLASGRLVDTQYF. CDR3 bases: TGTGCCAGCAGCTTAGCCAGCGGGAGATTGGTAGATACGCAGTATTTT.

This clonotype was detected a few times. The V and J genes are TRBV6-5 and TRBJ2-4, with D possibly TRBD1 on 5 matching bases. Near its end, the DNA agrees better with TRBJ2-7, so the J call may be wrong. The CDR3 has 12 amino acids. The V gene's germline CDR1 is MNHEY and CDR2 SVGAGI. The CDR3 region has the DNA TGTGCCAGCAGGGGGCCGACATACGAGCAGTACTTC. Amino acid sequence: CASRGPTYEQYF.

This clonotype was observed a handful of times. The chain is built from TRBV3-1 and TRBJ2-7, with unresolved D. Trimming took off 0 bases at V and 6 bases at J, with 15 bases between the two ends. The CDR3 is 15 residues long. CDR1 and CDR2 (germline): LGHDT, YNNKEL (reference sequence). In nucleotides, the CDR3 is TGTGCCAGCAGCCAAGATTCAGGACCCCTACTCGAGCAGTACTTC. Amino acids: CASSQDSGPLLEQYF.

This clonotype has ten or more counts. The V gene is TRBV24-1, the J gene TRBJ2-5; D is possibly TRBD1 (7 bases). Between the trimmed V and J ends, which lost 4 bases and 4 bases, there was a span of 18 bases. In germline, CDR1 is KGHDR, CDR2 SFDVKD. The CDR3 sequence is 16 residues long. The DNA for the CDR3 is TGTGCCACCAGTGACCCGACAGGGAGGTTCCGAGAGACCCAGTACTTC. It translates to CATSDPTGRFRETQYF.

This clonotype was seen many times. This rearrangement joins TRBV12-3 or TRBV12-4 to TRBJ2-7; 10 nucleotides match TRBD1. CDR3 length equals 15 residues. Trimming at V came to 3 bases and at J to 7 bases, leaving 9 bases not matched to a gene. CDR3 nucleotide sequence: TGTGCCAGCAGTTTTTCCGGGACAGGGGTAGAGGAGCAGTACTTC. Translating gives CASSFSGTGVEEQYF.

The chain carries TRBV12-5 and TRBJ2-3; tentative D call: TRBD2 (6 bases). Trimming cost V 8 bases and J 8 bases, with 8 bases left between them. CDR1 and CDR2 from the germline V gene are LGHNT and FRNRAP. The CDR3 sequence is 10 residues long. The CDR3 sequence: CASSGGTQYF. The CDR3 DNA is TGTGCTAGTTCCGGGGGTACGCAGTATTTT.

The J gene is TRBJ2-7, the V gene TRBV21-1. TRBV21-1 is designated a pseudogene. The CDR3 totals 18 residues. CDR3 in DNA: TGTGCCAGCAGCAAATCTCTCGGGGTCCTGCGCGGTGTCTACGAGCAGTACTTC. Its translation is CASSKSLGVLRGVYEQYF.

This clonotype was observed once. The chain carries TRBV29-1 and TRBJ1-4, with 9 bases that match TRBD1. The length of the CDR3 is 15 residues. V shed 4 bases and J 4 bases; nucleotides not matched to a gene: 7. CDR1 is SQVTM and CDR2 is ANQGSEA in the germline V gene. This CDR3 is CSVGDRVGYNEKLFF. The CDR3 DNA follows: TGCAGCGTTGGGGACAGGGTAGGCTATAATGAAAAACTGTTTTTT.

As concerns this clonotype: A much larger clone sits a single nucleotide away, making a read error possible. This chain uses TRBV29-1 with TRBJ2-3; no clear D. This CDR3 region has 13 residues. In germline, CDR1 is SQVTM, CDR2 ANQGSEA. The CDR3 reads CSVDGPGTDTRYF. In nucleotides, the CDR3 is TGCAGCGTTGATGGTCCCGGCACAGATACGCGGTATTTT.

This clonotype was detected a few times. This chain joins TRBV11-1 and TRBJ2-5, with D unclear. Germline loops: CDR1 SGHAT, CDR2 FQDESV (reference sequence). CDR3 size: 17 residues. Trimming pared 1 base from V and 1 base from J, leaving 16 bases between. CDR3 sequence: CASSLVVRASTQETQYF. Written as DNA, the CDR3 is TGTGCCAGCAGCTTAGTGGTAAGGGCCTCCACCCAAGAGACCCAGTACTTC.